This record covers a single TCR beta chain. Antigen specificity is unknown. The sample originates from a study of T cell responses to AZD1222 COVID-19 vaccine. Study observations and caveats: Vaccine-associated CD4 TCRs spanned spike, dominant at 160-218 and 743-854.

From germline, CDR1 is SQVTM and CDR2 ANQGSEA. Trimming shortened V by 3 bases and J by 6 bases, and 14 bases separated the two germline ends. The CDR3 has 13 amino acids. Clones were read by immunoSEQ multiplex PCR, and TCRdb kept only the in-frame ones, dropping some. The sample consists of some 120,000 clones, around nine tenths of them appearing once. This receptor was obtained from an adult in good health. Sequences were derived from peripheral blood, sampled on day 0 of MenACWY control vaccination. The chain is built from TRBV29-1 and TRBJ1-1; tentatively, D is TRBD1 (5 bases). The CDR3 region has the DNA TGCAGCGTTGACTCAGGGAGGGAAGCTGAAGCTTTCTTT. Its protein product is CSVDSGREAEAFF.